A selection of T cell receptor beta chains follows, all from one sample in a study of Ad26.COV2.S vaccination and SARS-CoV-2 variants. TCRdb's table, derived via immunoSEQ multiplex PCR, lists solely in-frame clones and lacks some. The sample records some 640,000 clones, roughly 90% being singletons. The specimen comprised peripheral blood, sampled in a trial of Ad26.COV2.S vaccine versus placebo. All receptors come from a person aged 18-65 years who received the Ad26.COV2.S COVID-19 vaccine or a placebo. The CDR3 runs from the conserved cysteine through the conserved F or W. D genes are given only for firm matches. Size is stated for part of the rows, as once, few or many counts, or as a class when the clone is expanded.

J: TRBJ2-1
V: TRBV6-5
D: .
size: .
CDR3: CATGQGRNEQFF
DNA: TGTGCCACCGGCCAGGGACGGAATGAGCAGTTCTTC

J: TRBJ2-3
V: TRBV2
D: .
size: .
CDR3: CASSERADTQYF
DNA: TGTGCCAGCAGTGAACGGGCAGATACGCAGTATTTT

J: TRBJ2-5
V: TRBV5-8
D: .
size: .
CDR3: CASSKGGQPIQETQYF
DNA: TGTGCCAGCAGCAAGGGTGGGCAGCCGATACAAGAGACCCAGTACTTC

J: TRBJ1-5
V: TRBV18
D: .
size: .
CDR3: CASSTGENQPQHF
DNA: TGTGCCAGCTCTACCGGGGAAAATCAGCCCCAGCATTTT

J: TRBJ2-2
V: TRBV19
D: TRBD1
size: .
CDR3: CASSPDRAASGELFF
DNA: TGTGCCAGTAGTCCGGACAGGGCGGCTTCCGGGGAGCTGTTTTTT

J: TRBJ2-7
V: TRBV5-1
D: TRBD2
size: .
CDR3: CASRPTATSGFYEQYF
DNA: TGCGCCAGCAGACCCACGGCAACTAGCGGATTCTACGAGCAGTACTTC

J: TRBJ2-2
V: TRBV15
D: .
size: .
CDR3: CAIWDPGTGELFF
DNA: TGTGCCATTTGGGATCCGGGCACCGGGGAGCTGTTTTTT

J: TRBJ2-5
V: TRBV18
D: .
size: .
CDR3: CASSKDRQETQYF
DNA: TGTGCCAGCTCAAAGGACAGACAAGAGACCCAGTACTTC

J: TRBJ2-1
V: TRBV5-5
D: .
size: .
CDR3: CASSPGGNSYNEQFF
DNA: TGTGCCAGCAGCCCAGGTGGGAACTCCTACAATGAGCAGTTCTTC

J: TRBJ2-7
V: TRBV6-5
D: TRBD1
size: .
CDR3: CASRDAGTGDYEQYF
DNA: TGTGCCAGCAGGGACGCCGGGACAGGGGATTACGAGCAGTACTTC

J: TRBJ1-3
V: TRBV7-2
D: .
size: few
CDR3: CASSLVQPNSGNTIYF
DNA: TGTGCCAGCAGCTTAGTACAGCCAAACTCTGGAAACACCATATATTTT

J: TRBJ2-1
V: TRBV3-1/TRBV3-2
D: TRBD2
size: .
CDR3: CASSQSASGHNEQFF
DNA: TGTGCCAGCAGCCAATCCGCTAGCGGGCACAATGAGCAGTTCTTC

J: TRBJ2-3
V: TRBV7-9
D: TRBD2
size: .
CDR3: CASSLATSGTDTQYF
DNA: TGTGCCAGCAGCTTAGCGACTAGCGGCACAGATACGCAGTATTTT

J: TRBJ2-1
V: TRBV6-5
D: .
size: once
CDR3: CASSYADYNEQFF
DNA: TGTGCCAGCAGTTACGCCGATTACAATGAGCAGTTCTTC

J: TRBJ2-7
V: TRBV5-1
D: .
size: .
CDR3: CASSLAEPHLGEQYF
DNA: TGCGCCAGCAGCTTGGCCGAACCTCACCTGGGCGAGCAGTACTTC

J: TRBJ1-3
V: TRBV6-6
D: TRBD1
size: .
CDR3: CASSSLRQGSIYF
DNA: TGTGCCAGCAGTTCGCTACGACAGGGATCCATATATTTT

J: TRBJ2-3
V: TRBV7-2
D: TRBD1
size: .
CDR3: CASSFGGQGRDTQYF
DNA: TGTGCCAGCAGCTTCGGGGGACAGGGAAGAGATACGCAGTATTTT

J: TRBJ1-5
V: TRBV5-1
D: .
size: .
CDR3: CASSLTPSTEFNQPQHF
DNA: TGCGCCAGCAGCTTGACTCCTTCGACGGAATTCAATCAGCCCCAGCATTTT

J: TRBJ2-7
V: TRBV6-5
D: .
size: few
CDR3: CASSGAYEQYF
DNA: TGTGCCAGCTCGGGAGCGTACGAGCAGTACTTC

J: TRBJ2-5
V: TRBV5-1
D: .
size: once
CDR3: CASSSGNSRETQYF
DNA: TGCGCCAGCAGCTCAGGCAACTCAAGAGAGACCCAGTACTTC

J: TRBJ1-1
V: TRBV11-3
D: .
size: once
CDR3: CASSSSGHLGEAFF
DNA: TGTGCCAGCAGCTCTTCGGGACATTTGGGGGAAGCTTTCTTT

J: TRBJ2-7
V: TRBV15
D: .
size: .
CDR3: CATSRDRGPYEQYF
DNA: TGTGCCACCAGCAGAGACCGGGGACCCTACGAGCAGTACTTC

J: TRBJ1-5
V: TRBV19
D: TRBD1
size: .
CDR3: CASSIGTGPYSNQPQHF
DNA: TGTGCCAGTAGTATAGGGACAGGGCCGTATAGCAATCAGCCCCAGCATTTT

J: TRBJ2-1
V: TRBV7-9
D: .
size: once
CDR3: CASSFGQGMNEQFF
DNA: TGTGCCAGCAGCTTTGGTCAGGGGATGAATGAGCAGTTCTTC

J: TRBJ1-5
V: TRBV6-5
D: TRBD1
size: .
CDR3: CASSREQGSSQPQHF
DNA: TGTGCCAGCAGTCGCGAACAGGGGAGTAGTCAGCCCCAGCATTTT

J: TRBJ2-1
V: TRBV4-1
D: .
size: once
CDR3: CASSQTGTNEQFF
DNA: TGCGCCAGCAGCCAAACAGGGACAAATGAGCAGTTCTTC